The 9 T cell receptor beta chains presented below share a single source sample, sequenced in a study of cytotoxic CD8 clonotypes in ibrutinib-treated CLL. TCRdb's table, derived via immunoSEQ multiplex PCR, lists solely in-frame clones and lacks some. The table has 300,000 to 400,000 clones, approximately 67% seen once. The sequencing here drew on PBMCs, taken after 36 months of ibrutinib treatment. All receptors come from a human donor with chronic lymphocytic leukemia.

The rearrangement uses TRBV5-1 and TRBJ2-1; D is unresolved. The CDR3 extends over 12 amino acids. Trimming pared 4 bases from V and 8 bases from J, leaving 10 bases between. The germline CDR1 and CDR2 sequences are SGHRS and YFSETQ. The CDR3 region has the DNA TGCGCCAGCAGCGACCGGTGGGATGAGCAGTTCTTC. As protein: CASSDRWDEQFF.

The CDR3 nucleotides are TGTGCCAGCAGCTTAGCGCTAGCGGGGGGCCTCCCAGATACGCAGTATTTT. This sequence encodes CASSLALAGGLPDTQYF. This chain links TRBV7-2 with TRBJ2-3; 11 bases are a match to TRBD2. CDR1 and CDR2 from the germline V gene are SGHTA and FQGNSA. This CDR3 comprises 17 residues. V shed 0 bases and J 4 bases; nucleotides not matched to a gene: 6.

This chain links TRBV10-3 with TRBJ2-7; D perhaps matches TRBD1 (6 bases). Germline values: CDR1 ENHRY, CDR2 SYGVKD. Trimming removed 9 bases at V and 6 bases at J, with 15 bases between. This CDR3 has 12 residues. CDR3 protein: CAMGTGLGEQYF. CDR3 DNA sequence: TGTGCCATGGGCACAGGGTTGGGCGAGCAGTACTTC.

This clone has a handful of counts. This chain connects TRBV6-5 to TRBJ2-3, with 11 bases aligning to TRBD2. The germline gives CDR1 MNHEY, CDR2 SVGAGI. With 6 bases clipped from V and 6 bases from J, the junction kept 8 bases outside the gene matches. The CDR3 has 15 amino acids. The CDR3 sequence is CASRTSGDRSDTQYF. The DNA of the CDR3 is TGTGCCAGCAGGACTAGCGGGGATCGTTCGGATACGCAGTATTTT.

This rearrangement joins TRBV5-1 to TRBJ2-1; D is perhaps TRBD1 or TRBD2 (5 bases each). The V end lost 4 bases, the J end lost 3 bases, and 14 bases lay between the germline ends. This CDR3 has 15 amino acids. Germline V gives CDR1 SGHRS, CDR2 YFSETQ. Written as DNA, the CDR3 is TGCGCCAGCAGCCCGGGGCCTTCGGACTACAATGAGCAGTTCTTC. It is translated as CASSPGPSDYNEQFF.

This clone was found a few times. J is TRBJ1-1 and V is TRBV4-1; D possibly corresponds to TRBD1 (5 bases). This CDR3 comprises 15 residues. The germline gives CDR1 MGHRA, CDR2 YSYEKL. V was cut by 1 base and J by 4 bases, with 13 bases left in between. The CDR3 loop reads CASSQGLGGGTEAFF. The DNA for the CDR3 is TGCGCCAGCAGCCAAGGGCTGGGGGGGGGCACTGAAGCTTTCTTT.

This clone came up once. CDR3 nucleotides: TGCAGCGTAATCGGTAGCGGGAGGGAGGGGGAGACCCAGTACTTC. Translation: CSVIGSGREGETQYF. J is TRBJ2-5 and V is TRBV29-1, with TRBD2 matching over 11 bases. The CDR3 contains 15 residues. Per the germline V gene, CDR1 is SQVTM and CDR2 is ANQGSEA. Trimming removed 6 bases from V and 5 bases from J; junction bases left unmatched: 11.

The chain uses TRBV9 and TRBJ1-2; possibly TRBD1 for D (5 bases). V was shortened by 3 bases and J by 8 bases, with 20 bases between the two germline ends. CDR1 and CDR2 from the germline V gene are SGDLS and YYNGEE. This CDR3 spans 15 amino acids. CDR3 in amino acids: CASSASFPGGDGYTF. CDR3 coding DNA: TGTGCCAGCAGCGCTTCATTCCCCGGGGGGGACGGCTACACCTTC.

The chain combines TRBV27 with TRBJ2-1; 8 bases map to TRBD2. V dropped 5 bases and J dropped 0; count of bases not matched to a gene: 12. The length of the CDR3 is 18 residues. The germline V gene has CDR1 MNHEY and CDR2 SMNVEV (reference sequence). The CDR3 spells CASSPPSLAGPSYNEQFF. In DNA form, the CDR3 reads TGTGCCAGCAGTCCCCCTTCTCTAGCGGGTCCCTCCTACAATGAGCAGTTCTTC.